This T cell receptor (beta chain) was sequenced during a study of blood T cell repertoires in COVID-19. Looking at the study overall: COVID-19 samples from acute and convalescent phases originated in the United States, Italy and Spain. The analysed material was cDNA or gDNA that came from T cells, B-cell-depleted T cells, or PBMCs.

Sequencing was performed with immunoSEQ multiplex PCR; in TCRdb, only in-frame clones are kept and a portion is missing. Of about 42,000 clones listed, around 73% are singletons. Germline V gives CDR1 MNHNY, CDR2 SVGAGI (reference sequence). Between the trimmed V and J ends, which lost 6 bases and 7 bases, there was a span of 18 bases. The CDR3 loop spans 14 amino acids. The J gene is TRBJ1-2, the V gene TRBV6-6, with D perhaps TRBD1 (6 bases). This clonotype was sampled from an older woman with acute or convalescent COVID-19. The sample consisted of peripheral blood. The CDR3 loop reads CASSLRDNWTGYTF. CDR3 coding DNA: TGTGCCAGCAGCCTCAGGGACAACTGGACTGGCTACACCTTC.